This T cell receptor beta chain was sequenced in a study of blood T cell repertoires in COVID-19. Across the study: COVID-19 samples from acute and convalescent phases originated in the United States, Italy and Spain.

This CDR3 has 15 residues. The germline V gene has CDR1 LNHDA and CDR2 SQIVND (reference sequence). With 5 bases clipped from V and 3 bases from J, the junction kept 5 bases outside the gene matches. Method: immunoSEQ multiplex PCR; TCRdb's copy keeps in-frame clones and lacks some. This sample carries some 150,000 clones, approximately 82% of them seen once, and the ten largest clones take approximately 4%. Source material: PBMCs or T cells enriched from blood (not recorded which). The gene calls are TRBV19 and TRBJ2-1; 9 bases map to TRBD2. The clonotype was recovered from a woman between 45 and 65 years old who had recovered from COVID-19. DNA for the CDR3: TGTGCCAGTAGTGTCCGGACTAGCGTCTACAATGAGCAGTTCTTC. Amino acid sequence: CASSVRTSVYNEQFF.